This is a list of T cell receptor beta chains from one sample in a study of shared clonotypes between healthy human individuals. The method was immunoSEQ multiplex PCR; TCRdb's version includes in-frame clones alone and lacks a portion of them. The sample has roughly 700,000 clones; less than 95% are singletons. Sequenced sample: memory CD8+ T cells from PBMCs. The receptor set was obtained from a man aged 18 to 29 in good health. Some clones in this sample may be carry-over from other donors' samples. Both conserved end residues are part of each CDR3. A D gene is named only where the DNA matches it firmly. A row's size may be missing; if present it is once, few, many or a size class.

j_call: TRBJ2-1
clone_size: -
d_call: -
v_call: TRBV13
cdr3_nt: TGTGCCAGCAGCCACTTAGCGACTGAGCAGTTCTTC
cdr3_aa: CASSHLATEQFF

j_call: TRBJ2-1
clone_size: -
d_call: TRBD2
v_call: TRBV5-1
cdr3_nt: TGCGCCAGCAGCTCACTAGCGGGATCGGGCAATGAGCAGTTCTTC
cdr3_aa: CASSSLAGSGNEQFF

j_call: TRBJ2-7
clone_size: -
d_call: -
v_call: TRBV6-5
cdr3_nt: TGTGCCAGCAGTTACTCGGAGGGAGTCGAGCAGTACTTC
cdr3_aa: CASSYSEGVEQYF

j_call: TRBJ2-1
clone_size: -
d_call: -
v_call: TRBV30
cdr3_nt: TGTGCCTGGAGTGTCCTAACACAACCTGCACCCTACAATGAGCAGTTCTTC
cdr3_aa: CAWSVLTQPAPYNEQFF

j_call: TRBJ1-1
clone_size: -
d_call: -
v_call: TRBV5-4
cdr3_nt: TGTGCCAGCAGCTCCCGCCCTGGACTGACAGGCGGGGCTGAAGCTTTCTTT
cdr3_aa: CASSSRPGLTGGAEAFF

j_call: TRBJ2-7
clone_size: -
d_call: -
v_call: TRBV27
cdr3_nt: TGTGCCAGCAGTGGCCAGCAGTCAGGCTACGAGCAGTACTTC
cdr3_aa: CASSGQQSGYEQYF

j_call: TRBJ2-7
clone_size: -
d_call: TRBD2
v_call: TRBV9
cdr3_nt: TGTGCCAGCAGCGATCGGGCTAGCGGGCCGACCTACGAGCAGTACTTC
cdr3_aa: CASSDRASGPTYEQYF

j_call: TRBJ2-3
clone_size: -
d_call: TRBD2
v_call: TRBV4-3
cdr3_nt: TGCGCCAGCAGCCCGTATGGGGCTAGCGGTCGCACAGATACGCAGTATTTT
cdr3_aa: CASSPYGASGRTDTQYF

j_call: TRBJ2-7
clone_size: -
d_call: -
v_call: TRBV6-5
cdr3_nt: TGTGCCAGCAGAATAGGGACAACAAGCAGGTACGAGCAGTACTTC
cdr3_aa: CASRIGTTSRYEQYF

j_call: TRBJ2-1
clone_size: -
d_call: -
v_call: TRBV7-6
cdr3_nt: TGTGCCAGCAGCTTAGCGAAGGAGAAGGCAAATGAGCAGTTCTTC
cdr3_aa: CASSLAKEKANEQFF

j_call: TRBJ2-7
clone_size: -
d_call: TRBD1
v_call: TRBV11-2
cdr3_nt: TGTGCCAGTTCCCTAGGGACAGGGTACTACGAGCAGTACTTC
cdr3_aa: CASSLGTGYYEQYF

j_call: TRBJ2-4
clone_size: once
d_call: -
v_call: TRBV10-3
cdr3_nt: TGTGCCATCAGTGATAACAGGAGGGACATTCAGTACTTC
cdr3_aa: CAISDNRRDIQYF

j_call: TRBJ1-5
clone_size: -
d_call: -
v_call: TRBV13
cdr3_nt: TGTGCCAGCAGCCCACGACAGGACAATCAGCCCCAGCATTTT
cdr3_aa: CASSPRQDNQPQHF

j_call: TRBJ2-3
clone_size: -
d_call: -
v_call: TRBV14
cdr3_nt: TGTGCCAGCAGCCAAGAGGTCGGAGATACGCAGTATTTT
cdr3_aa: CASSQEVGDTQYF

j_call: TRBJ1-5
clone_size: few
d_call: -
v_call: TRBV28
cdr3_nt: TGTGCCAGCAGTCCGCGGACAGATCAGCCCCAGCATTTT
cdr3_aa: CASSPRTDQPQHF

j_call: TRBJ2-2
clone_size: -
d_call: -
v_call: TRBV20-1
cdr3_nt: TGCAGTGCACCGCTCGCCGGGGAGCTGTTTTTT
cdr3_aa: CSAPLAGELFF

j_call: TRBJ1-1
clone_size: -
d_call: -
v_call: TRBV7-9
cdr3_nt: TGTGCCAGCAGCCCCCCGGGGCGCACTGAAGCTTTCTTT
cdr3_aa: CASSPPGRTEAFF

j_call: TRBJ1-2
clone_size: -
d_call: -
v_call: TRBV27
cdr3_nt: TGTGCCAGCAGTCTATCGGGGGGGGCTAACTATGGCTACACCTTC
cdr3_aa: CASSLSGGANYGYTF

j_call: TRBJ1-2
clone_size: -
d_call: -
v_call: TRBV5-5
cdr3_nt: TGTGCCAGCAGCTTGAGGGGGGCGATTAACTATGGCTACACCTTC
cdr3_aa: CASSLRGAINYGYTF

j_call: TRBJ2-7
clone_size: -
d_call: -
v_call: TRBV29-1
cdr3_nt: TGCAGCGTTGAAGACGGCCCTACTAGTGAGTACTTC
cdr3_aa: CSVEDGPTSEYF

j_call: TRBJ1-2
clone_size: -
d_call: -
v_call: TRBV19
cdr3_nt: TGTGCCAGTAGTCCCCTGGGGTCAGAAGGCTACACCTTC
cdr3_aa: CASSPLGSEGYTF

j_call: TRBJ1-1
clone_size: few
d_call: -
v_call: TRBV7-3
cdr3_nt: TGTGCCAGCAGCACCGCAGGGTTGCCTGAAGCTTTCTTT
cdr3_aa: CASSTAGLPEAFF

j_call: TRBJ2-7
clone_size: -
d_call: -
v_call: TRBV21-1
cdr3_nt: TGTGCCAGCAGCAAATTTATCCCCGCGGGGACTAGCGGGAACTACGAGCAGTACTTC
cdr3_aa: CASSKFIPAGTSGNYEQYF

j_call: TRBJ2-1
clone_size: -
d_call: TRBD1
v_call: TRBV7-9
cdr3_nt: TGTGCCAGCAGGTCAATAAACAGGGGACCAGGCAATGAGCAGTTCTTC
cdr3_aa: CASRSINRGPGNEQFF

j_call: TRBJ2-3
clone_size: -
d_call: TRBD2
v_call: TRBV9
cdr3_nt: TGTGCCAGCAGCCTCCCCGGCGGGAGTCGGTTGTGGGGAGATACGCAGTATTTT
cdr3_aa: CASSLPGGSRLWGDTQYF

j_call: TRBJ2-3
clone_size: -
d_call: -
v_call: TRBV18
cdr3_nt: TGTGCCAGCTCACCACTGGGTTCGAGGGATACGCAGTATTTT
cdr3_aa: CASSPLGSRDTQYF

j_call: TRBJ2-5
clone_size: once
d_call: TRBD1
v_call: TRBV6-5
cdr3_nt: TGTGCCAGCAGAGGGACAGAAGAGACCCAGTACTTC
cdr3_aa: CASRGTEETQYF

j_call: TRBJ2-5
clone_size: -
d_call: -
v_call: TRBV7-9
cdr3_nt: TGTGCCAGCAGCTCCTACAGGGGAGGAGAAGAGACCCAGTACTTC
cdr3_aa: CASSSYRGGEETQYF

j_call: TRBJ1-4
clone_size: once
d_call: TRBD1
v_call: TRBV7-9
cdr3_nt: TGTGCCAGCAGCTCGGGACAGAGGGATGAAAAACTGTTTTTT
cdr3_aa: CASSSGQRDEKLFF

j_call: TRBJ1-2
clone_size: -
d_call: TRBD1
v_call: TRBV27
cdr3_nt: TGTGCCAGCAGTCCAAGACAGGGCCCGGTCTATGGCTACACCTTC
cdr3_aa: CASSPRQGPVYGYTF

j_call: TRBJ1-2
clone_size: -
d_call: -
v_call: TRBV28
cdr3_nt: TGTGCCAGCAGTTCCGTCGACAGGACCTATGGCTACACCTTC
cdr3_aa: CASSSVDRTYGYTF

j_call: TRBJ1-1
clone_size: once
d_call: -
v_call: TRBV28
cdr3_nt: TGTGCCAGCAGTCCGAACAGGGCTGAAGCTTTCTTT
cdr3_aa: CASSPNRAEAFF

j_call: TRBJ2-1
clone_size: -
d_call: -
v_call: TRBV4-3
cdr3_nt: TGCGCCAGCAGCCGCGATCGGACGGTTAATGAGCAGTTCTTC
cdr3_aa: CASSRDRTVNEQFF

j_call: TRBJ2-7
clone_size: -
d_call: -
v_call: TRBV10-1
cdr3_nt: TGCGCCAGCAGCGAACCGTCAAGTATCAAGGGGCGCAGAGCCTACGAGCAGTACTTC
cdr3_aa: CASSEPSSIKGRRAYEQYF

j_call: TRBJ2-5
clone_size: few
d_call: TRBD2
v_call: TRBV19
cdr3_nt: TGTGCCAGTAGTATAGGTGGCGGGAGTACGGAGACCCAGTACTTC
cdr3_aa: CASSIGGGSTETQYF

j_call: TRBJ1-1
clone_size: -
d_call: TRBD1
v_call: TRBV25-1
cdr3_nt: TGTGCCAGCAGTGAATGGGACAGGCTGAACACTGAAGCTTTCTTT
cdr3_aa: CASSEWDRLNTEAFF

j_call: TRBJ1-1
clone_size: medium-sized
d_call: TRBD1
v_call: TRBV6-5
cdr3_nt: TGTGCCAGCAGCCAAGGACAGGGTGTTAAGGAAGCTTTCTTT
cdr3_aa: CASSQGQGVKEAFF

j_call: TRBJ2-7
clone_size: -
d_call: -
v_call: TRBV5-6
cdr3_nt: TGTGCCAGCAGCCCCCGCGCAACCTCCTACGAGCAGTACTTC
cdr3_aa: CASSPRATSYEQYF

j_call: TRBJ2-2
clone_size: -
d_call: -
v_call: TRBV30
cdr3_nt: TGTGCCTGGAGTGGCGGGATTTCTGGGGAGCTGTTTTTT
cdr3_aa: CAWSGGISGELFF

j_call: TRBJ2-7
clone_size: -
d_call: -
v_call: TRBV27
cdr3_nt: TGTGCCAGCAGTTTGGGAGGGGGATACGAGCAGTACTTC
cdr3_aa: CASSLGGGYEQYF

j_call: TRBJ2-7
clone_size: -
d_call: TRBD2
v_call: TRBV19
cdr3_nt: TGTGCCAGTAGCCCTGCCGGGACTAGCGGGAGGGAGCAGTACTTC
cdr3_aa: CASSPAGTSGREQYF

j_call: TRBJ2-7
clone_size: -
d_call: -
v_call: TRBV2
cdr3_nt: TGTGCCAGCAGTGAAGGGTACGAGCAGTACTTC
cdr3_aa: CASSEGYEQYF

j_call: TRBJ1-2
clone_size: -
d_call: -
v_call: TRBV7-9
cdr3_nt: TGTGCCAGCAGCTTAGGTCCGGGGGCTAACTATGGCTACACCTTC
cdr3_aa: CASSLGPGANYGYTF

j_call: TRBJ1-4
clone_size: once
d_call: TRBD1
v_call: TRBV25-1
cdr3_nt: TGTGCCAGCAGTGTCACCACAGGGGGCTTTCTCACTAATGAAAAACTGTTTTTT
cdr3_aa: CASSVTTGGFLTNEKLFF

j_call: TRBJ2-7
clone_size: -
d_call: -
v_call: TRBV5-6
cdr3_nt: TGTGCCAGCAGCTTGGCAGGTTCCGAGCAGTACTTC
cdr3_aa: CASSLAGSEQYF

j_call: TRBJ2-7
clone_size: -
d_call: TRBD1
v_call: TRBV2
cdr3_nt: TGTGCCAGCAGTGTCGGACAGGGGGATTTGCACGAGCAGTACTTC
cdr3_aa: CASSVGQGDLHEQYF

j_call: TRBJ2-7
clone_size: -
d_call: TRBD1
v_call: TRBV5-1
cdr3_nt: TGCGCCAGCAGCTGGGACCCCGACAGGGGGCTCTCCTACGAGCAGTACTTC
cdr3_aa: CASSWDPDRGLSYEQYF

j_call: TRBJ2-7
clone_size: once
d_call: -
v_call: TRBV5-1
cdr3_nt: TGCGCCAGCAGCTTGAAGGTCGGGAGCTCCTACGAGCAGTACTTC
cdr3_aa: CASSLKVGSSYEQYF

j_call: TRBJ1-5
clone_size: -
d_call: -
v_call: TRBV15
cdr3_nt: TGTGCCACCAGCAGAGAAATGACAGGAAACCAGAATCAGCCCCAGCATTTT
cdr3_aa: CATSREMTGNQNQPQHF

j_call: TRBJ1-2
clone_size: -
d_call: -
v_call: TRBV2
cdr3_nt: TGTGCCAGCAGTGAAGCAGGGTTACCTAATCCCTATGGCTACACCTTC
cdr3_aa: CASSEAGLPNPYGYTF

j_call: TRBJ1-5
clone_size: -
d_call: -
v_call: TRBV19
cdr3_nt: TGTGCCAGTAGTTATCAGGGGTTGAGCAATCAGCCCCAGCATTTT
cdr3_aa: CASSYQGLSNQPQHF